This T cell receptor (beta chain) was obtained from a study of OX40 agonist ivuxolimab in advanced cancers. Study at large: Hepatocellular carcinoma, melanoma, renal cell or head and neck cancer was diagnosed in the dose-escalation patients. Three patients got partial responses; one had hepatocellular carcinoma and two had cutaneous melanoma. General study points: At 0.1-3.0 mg/kg, partial responders had clonal expansion among the lowest observed. Fewer expanded clones were found on average in CD4+ than in CD8+ T cells.

The method was immunoSEQ multiplex PCR; TCRdb's version includes in-frame clones alone and lacks a portion of them. The table lists 94,000 or so clones, around 84% of them singletons. Note on this clone: No antigen is known for it.

The V segment lost 6 bases and the J segment 2 bases; nucleotides outside the gene matches: 4. Germline V gene data show CDR1 as KGHSH and CDR2 as LQKENI. The CDR3 extends over 14 amino acids. The sample in question was CD4+ or CD8+ T cells sorted from blood, obtained in a trial of the OX40 agonist ivuxolimab. This TCR derives from an adult with an advanced solid tumor such as melanoma, head and neck, liver or kidney cancer. The J gene is TRBJ1-3, the V gene TRBV18; TRBD1 matches at 7 bases. CDR3 loop: CASSPDRAGNTIYF. Written as DNA, the CDR3 is TGTGCCAGCTCGCCCGACAGGGCTGGAAACACCATATATTTT.